This T cell receptor (beta chain) stems from a study of blood T cell repertoires in COVID-19. This CDR3 is built from 13 residues. Germline V gene sequence: CDR1 SGHTA, CDR2 FQGTGA. V shed 8 bases and J shed 3 bases, with 13 bases lying between them. Per the study methods: Estimation of nucleated cell counts was performed using reference gene primer amplification. Measured with immunoSEQ multiplex PCR; TCRdb has only the in-frame clones, and not every one. V, J and clone size are taken as reported in that table, and D and trimming were inferred from the DNA itself. The sample shows some 460,000 clones, roughly 90% of them seen only once. Cohorts were assigned according to the clinical history that participants reported.

J is TRBJ1-1 and V is TRBV7-3; D unresolved. The TCR comes from a woman younger than 30 who had recovered from COVID-19. The specimen was PBMCs or T cells enriched from blood (not recorded which). The CDR3 loop reads CASGSSGDTEAFF. The CDR3 nucleotides are TGTGCCAGCGGCTCCTCCGGGGACACTGAAGCTTTCTTT.